The 27 T cell receptor beta chains listed next were all sequenced from one sample in a study of CD8 T cells in ankylosing spondylitis. TCRdb redid the calling of the 5' RACE reads with MiXCR, one entry per CDR3 protein. This sample has fewer than 250,000 distinct CDR3 sequences, with 8% to 11% found just once. Sequenced: blood, either unsorted or a sorted T cell fraction (not recorded which). The origin of the receptors is a male donor with ankylosing spondylitis or in good health (not recorded which).

V gene TRBV5-4 combines with J gene TRBJ2-1, with 7 positions matching TRBD2. Losses at the gene ends were 4 bases for V and 2 bases for J; bases not matched to a gene: 9. Germline lookup yields CDR1 SGHNT and CDR2 YYREEE (reference sequence). The CDR3 has 16 residues. CDR3 bases: TGTGCCAGCAGCCCGGGAGCGGGAAATACCTACAATGAGCAGTTCTTC. Translation gives CASSPGAGNTYNEQFF.

This clonotype showed up many times. The rearrangement joins TRBV9 to TRBJ2-5, with D perhaps TRBD2 (5 bases). V lost 0 bases and J 1 base, leaving 7 bases between the germline ends. This CDR3 contains 14 residues. Germline assignment: CDR1 SGDLS and CDR2 YYNGEE. The CDR3 protein is CASSVDGIQETQYF. CDR3 sequence (DNA): TGTGCCAGCAGCGTAGACGGGATCCAAGAGACCCAGTACTTC.

In this sample, this clonotype turned up a few times. The chain links TRBV3-1 to TRBJ1-1, with D uncertain. Trimming removed 7 bases at V and 4 bases at J, with 16 bases between. The germline gives CDR1 LGHDT, CDR2 YNNKEL (reference sequence). The CDR3 length is 14 residues. CDR3 sequence reads: CASTPRLLGTEAFF. The CDR3 bases are TGTGCCAGCACCCCGCGACTTTTAGGCACTGAAGCTTTCTTT.

The chain carries TRBV2 and TRBJ2-2; D might be TRBD1 or TRBD2, each matching 6 bases. V lost 4 bases and J lost 4, with 16 bases in between. Germline CDR1 and CDR2: SNHLY and FYNNEI. This CDR3 comprises 16 residues. CDR3 DNA: TGTGCCAGCAGTGTCAGGGGTGACGGGAGCACCGGGGAGCTGTTTTTT. This translates into CASSVRGDGSTGELFF.

This clonotype appeared many times. The chain combines TRBV12-3 or TRBV12-4 with TRBJ1-1; the D is unclear. CDR3 length: 12 residues. The V end was cut by 5 bases, the J end by 1 base, with 5 bases between. Here the CDR3 DNA reads TGTGCCAGCAGTCCCCAGAACACTGAAGCTTTCTTT. Amino acid sequence: CASSPQNTEAFF.

The V call is TRBV3-1, the J call TRBJ2-3; D could derive from TRBD1 or TRBD2 (5 bases each). V was shortened by 2 bases and J by 0 bases, with 9 bases between the two germline ends. CDR1 and CDR2 from the germline V gene are LGHDT and YNNKEL (reference sequence). CDR3 length: 15 residues. CDR3 sequence (DNA): TGTGCCAGCAGCCAAATCGGGGCTAGCACAGATACGCAGTATTTT. Protein sequence: CASSQIGASTDTQYF.

This clonotype has more than one count but fewer than ten. V gene TRBV6-5 combines with J gene TRBJ2-7; tentative D call: TRBD2 (6 bases). With 0 bases removed from V and 2 bases from J, the gap between germline ends came to 14 bases. Germline CDR1 is MNHEY and CDR2 is SVGAGI. The CDR3 totals 16 residues. This chain's CDR3 is CASSYSYRLATYEQYF. The CDR3, as DNA: TGTGCCAGCAGTTACTCATATAGGCTAGCGACCTACGAGCAGTACTTC.

V gene TRBV19 combines with J gene TRBJ1-2, with 9 bases that match TRBD1. V trimming: 10 bases; J trimming: 4 bases; junction bases outside the gene matches: 13. The CDR3 has 15 residues. Looked up from germline, CDR1 is LNHDA and CDR2 is SQIVND (reference sequence). The CDR3 spells CAISAPRTGVYGYTF. The CDR3 bases are TGTGCCATTTCCGCACCCCGGACAGGGGTCTATGGCTACACCTTC.

This clonotype was picked up many times. The chain has TRBV4-2 and TRBJ2-7; 14 bases match TRBD2. J lost 2 bases, V lost 3 bases, and 6 bases had no gene match. The CDR3 is 17 amino acids. Germline lookup yields CDR1 LGHNA and CDR2 YNFKEQ. The CDR3 DNA sequence: TGTGCCAGCAGCCATGCCTCGACTAGCGGGAGGGCCTACGAGCAGTACTTC. It codes for CASSHASTSGRAYEQYF.

V is TRBV20-1 and J is TRBJ2-2; tentatively, D is TRBD1 or TRBD2 (6 bases each). The CDR3 has 15 amino acids. Looked up from germline, CDR1 is DFQATT and CDR2 is SNEGSKA (reference sequence). The ends were cut back, 5 bases at V and 6 bases at J, with 19 bases in the middle. CDR3: CSAPRGGFGAGELFF. DNA of the CDR3: TGCAGTGCTCCCAGAGGGGGGTTTGGAGCCGGGGAGCTGTTTTTT.

This clonotype was counted ten times or more. V is TRBV25-1 and J is TRBJ2-1; 7 bases are a match to TRBD1. V lost 2 bases and J lost 5; bases outside the gene matches: 9. Germline assignment: CDR1 MGHDK and CDR2 SYGVNS. This CDR3 has 16 amino acids. CDR3 loop: CASSEVLGQRHNEQFF. The CDR3 region has the DNA TGTGCCAGCAGTGAAGTTCTGGGACAGCGCCACAATGAGCAGTTCTTC.

This sequence joins TRBV20-1 and TRBJ1-5; 9 positions agree with TRBD1. Germline V CDR1 and CDR2: DFQATT, SNEGSKA (reference sequence). The CDR3 covers 15 residues. V lost 5 bases and J lost 0; bases outside the gene matches: 5. The CDR3 bases are TGCAGTGCTGTACAGGGGGCATATAGCAATCAGCCCCAGCATTTT. Translated: CSAVQGAYSNQPQHF.

This clonotype was detected only a few times. The genes are TRBV5-1 and TRBJ1-2; no clear D. V lost 3 bases, J lost 2 bases, and 8 bases lay in between. The CDR3 has 13 residues. Germline assignment: CDR1 SGHRS and CDR2 YFSETQ. CDR3 protein: CASSSDGNYGYTF. CDR3 nucleotides: TGCGCCAGCAGCTCCGACGGGAACTATGGCTACACCTTC.

This clonotype occurred many times. The V and J genes are TRBV27 and TRBJ1-6; possibly TRBD1 for D (6 bases). This CDR3 is 17 amino acids long. The germline CDR1 and CDR2 sequences are MNHEY and SMNVEV (reference sequence). Deletions cut 4 bases from V and 7 bases from J, with 20 bases between. The CDR3 DNA sequence: TGTGCCAGCAGTTCCGTATCCAGGGGTTTCGGGAATTCACCCCTCCACTTT. Amino acid sequence: CASSSVSRGFGNSPLHF.

This clonotype has a count of ten or more. The chain uses TRBV12-3 or TRBV12-4 and TRBJ2-3; TRBD1 might be the D (5 bases). Trimming removed 6 bases at V and 4 bases at J, with 14 bases between. The CDR3 length is 14 residues. The CDR3, as DNA: TGTGCCAGCAGCCAGGGCCCAGCAGCAGATACGCAGTATTTT. The encoded protein is CASSQGPAADTQYF.

This clonotype turned up a few times. V and J are TRBV7-2 and TRBJ2-1; 9 nucleotides line up with TRBD2. The CDR3 extends over 15 amino acids. Looked up from germline, CDR1 is SGHTA and CDR2 is FQGNSA. After removal of 7 bases from V and 0 bases from J, the junction contained 4 bases not matched to a gene. CDR3 amino acids: CASISLAGSYNEQFF. The CDR3 region has the DNA TGTGCCAGCATCTCACTAGCGGGCTCCTACAATGAGCAGTTCTTC.

The V gene is TRBV10-3, the J gene TRBJ1-1; D remains unclear. The CDR3 covers 11 residues. The ends were cut back, 1 base at V and 8 bases at J, with 5 bases in the middle. The germline V gene encodes CDR1 ENHRY and CDR2 SYGVKD. The DNA of the CDR3 is TGTGCCATCAGTGAGTGGGGAGAAGCTTTCTTT. Amino acid sequence: CAISEWGEAFF.

This chain uses TRBV15 with TRBJ2-1; D uncertain. CDR3 length: 14 residues. CDR1 and CDR2 (germline): LNHNV, YYDKDF (reference sequence). V was trimmed by 5 bases and J by 9 bases, leaving 17 bases between them. CDR3 nucleotides: TGTGCCACCAGCGGCCTAAACTATAATGGTGAGCAGTTCTTC. It codes for CATSGLNYNGEQFF.

This clonotype has a count of ten or more. The chain has TRBV30 and TRBJ2-4, with TRBD1 as a possible D gene (5 bases). The CDR3 has 14 amino acids. In germline, CDR1 is GTSNPN, CDR2 SVGIG (reference sequence). The V end was cut by 5 bases, the J end by 4 bases, with 15 bases between. CDR3 DNA sequence: TGTGCCTGGGAACGGGTCAGGGCTAAAAACATTCAGTACTTC. Amino acids: CAWERVRAKNIQYF. The whole variable domain, remainder taken from reference TRBV30 and TRBJ2-4, is SQTIHQWPATLVQPVGSPLSLECTVEGTSNPNLYWYRQAAGRGLQLLFYSVGIGQISSEVPQNLSASRPQDRQFILSSKKLLLSDSGFYLCAWERVRAKNIQYFGAGTRLSVL.

This clonotype was seen ten or more times. V is TRBV20-1 and J is TRBJ1-1; D gene unclear. V was cut by 0 bases and J by 0 bases, with 5 bases left in between. There are 13 residues in the CDR3. Germline V lookup: CDR1 DFQATT, CDR2 SNEGSKA (reference sequence). The CDR3, as DNA: TGCAGTGCTAGAGACGGTATGAACACTGAAGCTTTCTTT. Its translation is CSARDGMNTEAFF.

This clonotype showed up many times. The genes are TRBV21-1 and TRBJ1-5; the table's D call, TRBD1, was not checked against the DNA. TRBV21-1 is a pseudogene. CDR3 length equals 12 residues. The CDR3 reads CASTRDGQPQHF. CDR3 nucleotides: TGTGCCAGCACCAGGGACGGGCAGCCCCAGCATTTT.

In this sample, this clonotype turned up many times. The chain recombines TRBV7-2 with TRBJ2-1; D is perhaps TRBD2 (6 bases). The V end was cut by 5 bases, the J end by 0 bases, with 14 bases between. The CDR3 consists of 16 residues. Germline CDR1 SGHTA, CDR2 FQGNSA. CDR3 protein: CASSARDWGSYNEQFF. As DNA, the CDR3 is TGTGCCAGCAGCGCACGGGACTGGGGCTCCTACAATGAGCAGTTCTTC.

This clonotype was seen repeatedly, ten times or more. The chain recombines TRBV9 with TRBJ2-2; either TRBD1 or TRBD2 may fit D (6 bases each). CDR1 is SGDLS, CDR2 YYNGEE, per germline. CDR3 length: 18 amino acids. V shed 4 bases and J shed 2 bases, with 21 bases lying between them. CDR3 in amino acids: CASSWRPGASLNTGELFF. CDR3 bases: TGTGCCAGCAGCTGGAGGCCGGGGGCCTCCCTTAACACCGGGGAGCTGTTTTTT.

This clonotype has only a few counts. The chain recombines TRBV12-3 or TRBV12-4 with TRBJ2-1; TRBD2 matches at 9 bases. After removal of 6 bases from V and 7 bases from J, the junction contained 4 bases not matched to a gene. This CDR3 is built from 13 residues. CDR3 in amino acids: CASSPGLANEQFF. The CDR3 DNA reads TGTGCCAGCAGCCCGGGACTAGCTAATGAGCAGTTCTTC.

The CDR3 DNA reads as TGTGCCAGCAGCCAAGACCAGGGGCACTCCTACGAGCAGTACTTC. The encoded protein is CASSQDQGHSYEQYF. The rearrangement joins TRBV3-1 to TRBJ2-7, with D perhaps matching TRBD1 (6 bases). Trimming stripped 0 bases from V and 0 bases from J, with 9 bases between. The CDR3 consists of 15 residues. Germline V gene sequence: CDR1 LGHDT, CDR2 YNNKEL (reference sequence).

This clonotype was found many times. The gene calls are TRBV15 and TRBJ2-1; D is undetermined. Trimming removed 0 bases from V and 7 bases from J, with 10 bases in between. Germline V CDR1 and CDR2: LNHNV, YYDKDF (reference sequence). The CDR3 has 14 residues. The CDR3 is CATSRDTGRNEQFF. For the CDR3, the DNA is TGTGCCACCAGCAGAGATACGGGTCGGAATGAGCAGTTCTTC.

This clonotype was seen at least ten times. V usage is TRBV4-1 and J usage is TRBJ1-5; D is perhaps TRBD1 (6 bases). The V end lost 0 bases, the J end lost 3 bases, and 18 bases lay between the germline ends. The CDR3 is made up of 18 amino acids. Per the germline V gene, CDR1 is MGHRA and CDR2 is YSYEKL. CDR3 region: CASSQEFPGVFLNQPQHF. CDR3 nucleotides: TGCGCCAGCAGCCAAGAATTCCCAGGGGTTTTCCTCAATCAGCCCCAGCATTTT.